This T cell receptor (beta chain) was profiled in a study of T-cell memory formation after mild COVID-19. Study-level background: TCR clusters were mostly confined to one donor each. Study-wide results and caveats: Unconfirmed was the SARS-CoV-2 specificity of second-wave clones that peaked on day 37. Some SARS-CoV-2-responding clones were already detected in memory before infection.

TCRdb used MiXCR to reprocess the 5' RACE reads, holding one entry per CDR3 protein. The sample contains 200,000 or so distinct CDR3 sequences, about a sixth of which appear only once. There are 21 residues in the CDR3. The germline V gene encodes CDR1 KGHSH and CDR2 LQKENI. V shed 2 bases, J shed 2 bases, and the junction held 19 bases outside the gene matches. A remark on this clonotype: Its antigen is undetermined.

The sequence was obtained from an adult woman who had mild COVID-19 (a few samples of this study predate the infection). Cell type and time point are not known. Sequencing was performed on PBMCs or a T cell subset sorted from them (not recorded which). The chain recombines TRBV18 with TRBJ1-5; 9 bases match TRBD1. The CDR3, as DNA: TGTGCCAGCTCACCAGGTTTTATCGGACAGGGGCCCGTATATGGCAATCAGCCCCAGCATTTT. Translation: CASSPGFIGQGPVYGNQPQHF.